This T cell receptor (beta chain) stems from a study of blood T cells in healthy people across ages. Study-level results: Long-lived and aged donors differed, with more naive CD4+ cells and higher diversity in the long-lived.

Per sample, extraction of total RNA gave at least 5.5 micrograms in every case. Through a sample-barcoded 5' primer and a J-beta primer mix, a second PCR was run for roughly 6 to 11 cycles. Using its own MiXCR run on the 5' RACE reads, TCRdb lists one record per CDR3 protein. The table has hundreds of thousands of distinct CDR3 sequences, under 45% seen once. Deletions cut 5 bases from V and 2 bases from J, with 13 bases between. CDR3 length equals 15 residues. The V gene's germline CDR1 is DFQATT and CDR2 SNEGSKA (reference sequence). Worth noting for this clonotype: Its target is unknown.

The gene calls are TRBV20-1 and TRBJ2-6, with a possible D match to TRBD2 (6 bases). The sequencing sample was made of blood. The sequence derives from a man in his 60s in good health. The chain's CDR3 is CSALGGRPGANVLTF. As DNA, the CDR3 is TGCAGTGCTCTCGGAGGGAGGCCTGGGGCCAACGTCCTGACTTTC.